The T cell receptor (beta chain) under discussion was sequenced for a study of cytomegalovirus exposure and HLA in healthy donors. Findings of the study overall: CMV serostatus stood as the only immune exposure information on hand. 150 or so TCR beta chains were listed as cytomegalovirus-associated. In a later analysis, common viral pathogens appeared linked to several of the most significant clusters.

This clone was counted a few times. What it binds is not known. Germline values: CDR1 LNHDA, CDR2 SQIVND (reference sequence). With V trimmed by 5 bases and J by 6 bases, 6 bases remained unmatched. The CDR3 extends over 15 amino acids. This PCR relied on a set of 60 Vbeta primers and 13 Jbeta primers. Profiled with immunoSEQ multiplex PCR; TCRdb holds only in-frame clones, not every one. The repertoire holds 130,000 to 150,000 clones, with about four fifths as singletons. This rearrangement joins TRBV19 to TRBJ2-2; 10 nucleotides agree with TRBD1. The clonotype comes from a woman between 35 and 50 years old in good health and CMV-seropositive. Sequenced sample: PBMCs. The CDR3 loop reads CASSAGQGGSGELFF. CDR3 coding DNA: TGTGCCAGTAGTGCCGGACAGGGGGGGTCCGGGGAGCTGTTTTTT.